This is a list of T cell receptor beta chains from one sample in a study of T-cell memory formation after mild COVID-19. TCRdb processed the 5' RACE reads anew with MiXCR; each CDR3 protein has one entry. The sample carries about 290,000 distinct CDR3 sequences, around a sixth recorded once. Sequencing used PBMCs or a T cell subset sorted from them (not recorded which). These receptors were taken from a man aged 18 to 30 who had mild COVID-19 (a few samples of this study predate the infection). Cell type and time point are not known. Each CDR3 is given without its conserved first and last residue. The D gene is left open where the match is weak.

D gene,J gene,V gene,CDR3 protein
TRBD2,TRBJ2-3,TRBV20-1,SARDRLAGGYTQY
TRBD1,TRBJ1-2,TRBV7-8,ASRSGRTGTGYT
TRBD1,TRBJ2-1,TRBV10-1,ASSVGTGANEQF
TRBD1,TRBJ1-5,TRBV27,ASSLVGTASNQPQH
-,TRBJ1-6,TRBV7-2,ASSFQRSYNSPLH
-,TRBJ1-1,TRBV21-1,ASSKFLGGVNTEAF
-,TRBJ1-2,TRBV7-9,ATLGQGVYGYT
TRBD1,TRBJ2-5,TRBV24-1,ATSDSPGQGKFETQY
-,TRBJ2-7,TRBV27,ASSLSRLEDEQY
-,TRBJ2-2,TRBV19,ASGAGAIGELF
TRBD2,TRBJ2-5,TRBV5-5,ASSVNPSGGAAETQY
-,TRBJ2-6,TRBV7-2,ASTKAPLSGANVLT
-,TRBJ2-2,TRBV24-1,ATSRVNTGELF
-,TRBJ1-2,TRBV20-1,SASALGGIYGYT
TRBD1,TRBJ1-1,TRBV24-1,ATSDLYRGWPEAF
-,TRBJ2-7,TRBV5-4,ASSFGFDSPSYEQY
-,TRBJ2-6,TRBV4-3,ASSQGVASSGANVLT
-,TRBJ1-1,TRBV12-3/TRBV12-4,ASSLSVGDTEAF
-,TRBJ2-6,TRBV20-1,SAPRVTAGANVLT
TRBD2,TRBJ2-1,TRBV9,ASSVSGDAYNEQF
-,TRBJ2-3,TRBV28,ASRTGMSTDTQY
-,TRBJ2-7,TRBV18,ASSPPEKVDEQY
-,TRBJ2-3,TRBV6-6,ASSYLLEEY
-,TRBJ2-1,TRBV19,ASSITLNEQF
-,TRBJ2-6,TRBV12-3/TRBV12-4,SSRQRPSGANVLT
-,TRBJ1-1,TRBV7-8,ASSLGAVNTEAF
TRBD2,TRBJ2-5,TRBV5-8,ASSRGTSGEETQY
-,TRBJ1-3,TRBV12-3/TRBV12-4,ASSQQVSGNTIY
-,TRBJ1-2,TRBV12-3/TRBV12-4,ASTHSAENYGYT
-,TRBJ2-3,TRBV6-2/TRBV6-3,ASSWLTVQGTDTQY
-,TRBJ2-2,TRBV4-3,ASSQESPAPLNTGELF
-,TRBJ2-3,TRBV6-1,ASSEPSASYTDTQY
TRBD2,TRBJ2-2,TRBV9,ASSESGGAPGELF
TRBD1,TRBJ1-2,TRBV24-1,ATSDQVGTGRDYGYT
TRBD1,TRBJ2-7,TRBV29-1,SVGQGTYEQY
-,TRBJ1-1,TRBV5-6,ASSLAGLQGTEAF
TRBD1,TRBJ1-5,TRBV5-1,ASTPPGGGSNQPQH
TRBD2,TRBJ2-7,TRBV5-4,ASSPGGGEQY
TRBD2,TRBJ2-5,TRBV10-3,AIRDGAGYEETQY
-,TRBJ2-5,TRBV2,ASSDIGVWETQY
-,TRBJ2-7,TRBV5-1,ASSFRGAGEEREQY
-,TRBJ2-7,TRBV7-8,ASSSARVRSYEQY
TRBD2,TRBJ2-1,TRBV7-9,ASSLTAGGYNEQF
TRBD1,TRBJ2-1,TRBV9,ASSVAPRGGFRDEQF
-,TRBJ1-1,TRBV3-1,ASSPWEGNTEAF
-,TRBJ1-4,TRBV7-9,ASSPPGKEKLF
-,TRBJ2-7,TRBV11-2,ASSPSPGLRSYEQY
-,TRBJ1-5,TRBV4-3,ASSQGGQEPQH
-,TRBJ2-1,TRBV11-1,ASSASGKSYNEQF
-,TRBJ1-1,TRBV6-6,ASTHGTNTEAF
-,TRBJ1-1,TRBV7-9,ASSLTHTEAF
-,TRBJ1-1,TRBV6-5,ASRKVGGRSNTEAF
TRBD2,TRBJ2-6,TRBV12-3/TRBV12-4,ANGRAGANVLT
-,TRBJ2-7,TRBV7-9,ASRAVSYEQY
TRBD1,TRBJ2-3,TRBV6-5,ASSPTDRGPSDTQY